These 9 T cell receptor beta chains originate from one sample sequenced in a study of T-cell memory formation after mild COVID-19. TCRdb independently ran MiXCR on the 5' RACE reads; one entry per CDR3 protein. The data show nearly 110,000 distinct CDR3 sequences, 13% to 15% seen once. The sample consisted of PBMCs or a T cell subset sorted from them (not recorded which). These receptors originate from a man in his late teens or twenties who had mild COVID-19 (a few samples of this study predate the infection). Cell type and time point are not known.

This clonotype has only a few counts. The chain combines TRBV6-5 with TRBJ2-1, with 11 bases that match TRBD1. V lost 2 bases and J lost 5; bases outside the gene matches: 11. Per germline, CDR1 MNHEY and CDR2 SVGAGI. The CDR3 runs 18 residues. CDR3 DNA: TGTGCCAGCAGTTACACCTGGGACAGGGGGGATTGGGACAATGAGCAGTTCTTC. Residues: CASSYTWDRGDWDNEQFF.

The chain couples TRBV6-4 to TRBJ2-7; D tentatively fits TRBD1 or TRBD2 (6 bases each). The CDR3 totals 17 residues. V was cut by 6 bases and J by 2 bases, with 23 bases left in between. Germline CDR1 MRHNA, CDR2 SNTAGT. The CDR3 here is CASSGGGSGRSPYEQYV. The CDR3 region has the DNA TGTGCCAGCAGCGGAGGGGGGTCGGGACGGAGCCCCTACGAGCAGTACGTC.

The rearrangement links TRBV5-1 to TRBJ2-5, with D possibly being TRBD1 (5 bases). The CDR3 has 14 amino acids. The germline gives CDR1 SGHRS, CDR2 YFSETQ. V lost 5 bases and J 5 bases, leaving 16 bases between the germline ends. CDR3 nucleotides: TGCGCCAGCAGTGGTGAGGACATTACGGAGACCCAGTACTTC. Its protein is CASSGEDITETQYF.

The J gene is TRBJ2-3, the V gene TRBV28; 8 bases line up with TRBD2. The CDR3 is made up of 16 amino acids. After removal of 7 bases from V and 3 bases from J, the junction contained 12 bases not matched to a gene. Germline CDR1 and CDR2: MDHEN and SYDVKM. Here the CDR3 reads CASKEAGALVTDTQYF. The CDR3 DNA follows: TGTGCCAGCAAGGAAGCGGGGGCTTTAGTAACAGATACGCAGTATTTT.

The J gene is TRBJ2-2, the V gene TRBV7-9; 7 bases are shared with TRBD2. The germline gives CDR1 SEHNR, CDR2 FQNEAQ (reference sequence). The CDR3 is made up of 15 amino acids. The V and J ends lost 4 bases and 2 bases, in that order; junction bases with no gene match: 4. Written as DNA, the CDR3 is TGTGCCAGCAGCTCAACGACTAGCAACACCGGGGAGCTGTTTTTT. Residues: CASSSTTSNTGELFF.

In this sample, this clonotype turned up many times. V usage is TRBV11-2 and J usage is TRBJ2-2; D is uncertain. Germline-derived CDR1 and CDR2 are SGHAT and FQNNGV. The CDR3 is 11 amino acids. V lost 5 bases and J 6 bases, leaving 4 bases between the germline ends. The CDR3 nucleotides read TGTGCCAGCAGCCCTCCCGGGGAGCTGTTTTTT. Amino acid sequence: CASSPPGELFF. Variable domain in full (rest from reference TRBV11-2 and TRBJ2-2): EAGVAQSPRYKIIEKRQSVAFWCNPISGHATLYWYQQILGQGPKLLIQFQNNGVVDDSQLPKDRFSAERLKGVDSTLKIQPAKLEDSAVYLCASSPPGELFFGEGSRLTVL.

V and J are TRBV5-1 and TRBJ2-7, with TRBD1 identical over 9 bases. J was trimmed by 5 bases and V by 0 bases; bases with no gene match: 6. Germline V gene lookup returns CDR1 SGHRS and CDR2 YFSETQ. This CDR3 has 15 residues. In DNA, the CDR3 is TGCGCCAGCAGCTTGGCCGGGACAGGGTCCCACGAGCAGTACTTC. Its protein is CASSLAGTGSHEQYF.

This clonotype was picked up a small number of times. V is TRBV12-3 or TRBV12-4 and J is TRBJ1-1; TRBD1 might be the D (6 bases). V was shortened by 1 base and J by 4 bases, with 10 bases between the two germline ends. The CDR3 extends over 14 amino acids. The CDR3 nucleotides are TGTGCCAGCAGTTTAGGGGGGCCGGGCACTGAAGCTTTCTTT. It yields the protein CASSLGGPGTEAFF.

The rearrangement links TRBV30 to TRBJ2-1; D perhaps matches TRBD2 (6 bases). The CDR3 sequence is 13 residues long. Trimming pared 5 bases from V and 1 base from J, leaving 9 bases between. Germline CDR1 reads GTSNPN; CDR2 reads SVGIG (reference sequence). Here the CDR3 reads CAWSRESYNEQFF. The DNA for the CDR3 is TGTGCCTGGTCCCGGGAGTCCTACAATGAGCAGTTCTTC.